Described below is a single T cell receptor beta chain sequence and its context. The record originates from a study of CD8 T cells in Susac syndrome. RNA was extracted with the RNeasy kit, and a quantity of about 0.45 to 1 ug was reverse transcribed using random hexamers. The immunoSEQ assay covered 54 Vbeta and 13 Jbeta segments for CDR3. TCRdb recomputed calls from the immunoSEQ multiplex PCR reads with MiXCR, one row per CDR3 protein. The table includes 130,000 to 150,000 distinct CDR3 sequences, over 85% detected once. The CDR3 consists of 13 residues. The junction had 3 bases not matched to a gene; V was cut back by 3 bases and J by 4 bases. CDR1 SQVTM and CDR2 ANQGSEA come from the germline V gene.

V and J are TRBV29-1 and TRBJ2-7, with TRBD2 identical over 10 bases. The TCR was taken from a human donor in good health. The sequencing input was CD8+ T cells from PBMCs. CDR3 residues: CSVEASGSYEQYF. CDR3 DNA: TGCAGCGTTGAGGCTAGCGGGAGTTACGAGCAGTACTTC.